This TCR beta chain was documented in a study of CD8+ T cells in alopecia areata. At the level of the study: Severity scoring for treated patients was based on the percentage of affected scalp area.

As for this clone: Its antigen is unknown.

cDNA reverse transcribed from extracted RNA served as the sequencing template. TCRdb keeps only in-frame clones here, not all; method: immunoSEQ multiplex PCR. The sample has about 190,000 clones, approximately 56% seen once. CDR3 size: 15 residues. J lost 8 bases, V lost 5 bases, and 11 bases had no gene match. Germline V CDR1 and CDR2: MNHEY, SMNVEV (reference sequence). Described treatment: oral pan-JAK inhibitor, 5-10 mg twice daily. Study-wide results and caveats: Scalp data also include sequences from resident alphabeta T cells of normal skin.

Here the sequenced sample was CD4+ T cells sorted from blood, taken at week 4, from a patient treated with tofacitinib. The rearrangement links TRBV27 to TRBJ1-4; 7 bases line up with TRBD1. The receptor's source is a human donor with alopecia areata. CDR3 sequence (DNA): TGTGCCAGCAGTCCCCGGTCAGGGGGGTGGGAAAAACTGTTTTTT. Translation: CASSPRSGGWEKLFF.